The present entry profiles one T cell receptor (beta chain) with its context. The data stem from a study of blood T cell repertoires in COVID-19. The overall study: Researchers got acute and convalescent COVID-19 samples from the United States, Italy and Spain. In each case, the material was cDNA or gDNA derived from T cells, B-cell-depleted T cells, or PBMCs.

Per the original data handling: Amplification with reference gene primers provided the estimates of nucleated cell counts. Data came from immunoSEQ multiplex PCR; TCRdb stores just in-frame clones and leaves some out. From that table come the V and J calls and clone size; the DNA was used to work out D and trimming. The sample lists tens of thousands of clones; 80% to 95% were seen once. This CDR3 region has 14 residues. J lost 4 bases, V lost 7 bases, and 5 bases had no gene match. Germline loops: CDR1 SNHLY, CDR2 FYNNEI. The clonotype originates from a man older than 75 with acute or convalescent COVID-19. The chain carries TRBV2 and TRBJ2-2, with 8 bases that match TRBD1. The sequenced material came from peripheral blood. CDR3 sequence: CASTGGRSTGELFF. The DNA of the CDR3 is TGTGCCAGCACAGGGGGCCGGAGCACCGGGGAGCTGTTTTTT.